This note documents a single T cell receptor beta chain sequence. Its target is unknown. The V end was cut by 4 bases, the J end by 3 bases, with 15 bases between. CDR3 size: 15 residues. Per germline, CDR1 SEHNR and CDR2 FQNEAQ (reference sequence). The entry originates in a study of T cells in Graves' hyperthyroidism and ophthalmopathy. Whole-study findings and limits: Before onset, by a median of approximately 6.2 months, the model predicted ophthalmopathy.

Amplified TCR beta CDR3 regions came from RNA transcripts. The primer set for the first-round RT-PCR of the TCR CDR3 was HTBI. TCRdb analysed the multiplex PCR reads with MiXCR anew, one entry per CDR3 protein. This table has 450,000 to 700,000 distinct CDR3 sequences, 35% to 55% appearing once. Diagnoses used clinical symptoms, serum thyroxine and TRAb, thyroid ultrasound and orbital computed tomography. This chain connects TRBV7-9 to TRBJ1-2, with D possibly matching TRBD1 (6 bases). The sequenced material came from peripheral blood or thyroid tissue (not recorded which). This sequence was found in an adult woman with Graves' disease, either hyperthyroidism or ophthalmopathy (not recorded which). The CDR3 DNA reads as TGTGCCAGCAGCTCCACAGGGCCCCTCTACTATGGCTACACCTTC. Protein sequence: CASSSTGPLYYGYTF.